In its sample, the clone carrying this T cell receptor beta chain was seen a few times. Its antigen remains unidentified. The data are from a study of response to subunit inactivated influenza vaccine. TCRdb passed the RT-PCR reads through MiXCR, listing each CDR3 protein once. The sample consists of a few hundred thousand distinct CDR3 sequences, 20% to 25% of them appearing once. Trimming shortened V by 0 bases and J by 3 bases, and 11 bases separated the two germline ends. Germline CDR1 and CDR2: SGHRS and YFSETQ. The length of the CDR3 is 15 residues. Findings of the study overall: After each seasonal influenza vaccination, few new T cells are recruited, the authors suggested.

The chain links TRBV5-1 to TRBJ2-3; a possible D gene is TRBD2 (5 bases). Sequenced material: PBMCs from blood, taken less than 22 months after vaccination. This TCR derives from a man between 50 and 70 years old who received an inactivated influenza vaccine. The CDR3 nucleotides are TGCGCCAGCAGCTTGGAGGACGGAGGAACAGATACGCAGTATTTT. It translates to CASSLEDGGTDTQYF.